These T cell receptor beta chains were read from a single sample in a study of blood T cells in healthy people across ages. TCRdb processed the 5' RACE reads anew with MiXCR; each CDR3 protein has one entry. This sample has 1.5 million to 2 million distinct CDR3 sequences; around half occur once, and the top ten carry approximately 2.1%. The sample consisted of blood. All receptors come from a woman aged 40 to 50 in good health. Each CDR3 is given with its conserved first and last residue. Fields, in order: V gene, J gene, CDR3 protein.

TRBV10-2,TRBJ1-2,CASSESTGYTF
TRBV12-3/TRBV12-4,TRBJ2-7,CASSPGQGSNEQYF
TRBV20-1,TRBJ1-6,CSGRQGSSSYNSPLHF
TRBV7-9,TRBJ2-1,CASSPVIKLNEQFF
TRBV10-3,TRBJ2-5,CAISESGCETQYF
TRBV12-3/TRBV12-4,TRBJ2-5,CASSSTGGLQYF
TRBV7-2,TRBJ1-1,CASSLEGGRWNTEAFF
TRBV28,TRBJ2-6,CASRGPTTSGANVLTF
TRBV13,TRBJ1-1,CASSSLTGTTEAFF
TRBV15,TRBJ1-2,CATSMGSLYGYTF
TRBV29-1,TRBJ2-7,CSVEIQGREQYF
TRBV13,TRBJ2-5,CASSLRDRVRTQYF
TRBV12-3/TRBV12-4,TRBJ2-1,CASRPGQVGAQFF
TRBV20-1,TRBJ2-5,CSAIDSRFSMTQYF
TRBV7-2,TRBJ2-5,CAGSPRERGANPIQETQYF
TRBV29-1,TRBJ2-3,CSVEAVPGLNTDTQYF
TRBV4-3,TRBJ2-7,CASSRAQGRYEQYF
TRBV9,TRBJ2-7,CASSVGGSGTVVAYEQYF
TRBV20-1,TRBJ1-5,CSARTPGEGNQPQHF
TRBV7-8,TRBJ2-1,CASSPPGVLYNEQFF
TRBV9,TRBJ2-3,CASSVTSAIGTDTQYF
TRBV4-3,TRBJ2-5,CASSQDFGYDGAATETQYF
TRBV27,TRBJ2-7,CASSLSGQGVHEQYF
TRBV7-2,TRBJ2-3,CASSEASGGSENTQYF
TRBV5-1,TRBJ2-5,CASSLVPASQETQYF
TRBV7-2,TRBJ2-4,CASSLTAGVMQYF
TRBV6-2/TRBV6-3,TRBJ2-3,CASSHQGRSTDTQYF
TRBV9,TRBJ2-3,CASSVAGVSARTTDTQYF
TRBV12-3/TRBV12-4,TRBJ2-5,CASSFLAGGLETQYF
TRBV20-1,TRBJ2-5,CSASRSGGIQETQYF
TRBV11-2,TRBJ2-5,CASSPTSSGGKETQYF
TRBV4-1,TRBJ2-5,CASSLEGVKETQYF
TRBV2,TRBJ2-7,CASRGTGVEQYF
TRBV29-1,TRBJ2-5,CRAGRGRETQYF
TRBV29-1,TRBJ2-4,CSVEQADSGGATNIQYF
TRBV18,TRBJ2-5,CASSPFPSGGSEETQYF
TRBV20-1,TRBJ2-3,CSARWGLTSTDTQYF
TRBV7-2,TRBJ2-5,CASSLGVGSGEETQYF
TRBV7-9,TRBJ2-3,CASSLVVRPPWDTQYF
TRBV5-1,TRBJ1-4,CASSLSGTGHEKLFF
TRBV12-3/TRBV12-4,TRBJ2-3,CASSFGRFADTQYF
TRBV11-2,TRBJ2-5,CASSRRRDQETQYF
TRBV3-1,TRBJ2-5,CASSQVEGALETQYF
TRBV20-1,TRBJ1-2,CSATDRRQGARYGYTF
TRBV9,TRBJ1-6,CASSVGGEMSPLHF
TRBV21-1,TRBJ1-6,CASSPQDRSSYNSPLHF
TRBV27,TRBJ2-1,CASSQWTLTSPKSNEQFF
TRBV28,TRBJ2-6,CASLGSGANVLTF
TRBV6-6,TRBJ2-2,CASSRRTLAGELFF
TRBV7-2,TRBJ1-2,CASSQRDRDGYTF
TRBV7-8,TRBJ2-6,CASSGTSGGSGANVLTF
TRBV2,TRBJ1-5,CASSRLGTENQPQHF
TRBV27,TRBJ2-7,CASSLRFHYEQYF